A selection of T cell receptor beta chains follows, all from one sample in a study of identical twins. In TCRdb, the 5' RACE reads were re-called with MiXCR into one record per CDR3 protein. The sample includes about 790,000 distinct CDR3 sequences, around a sixth of them seen just once. The same specimen was also included in a second study, on T cells expressing NK-cell markers.

Sequenced input: PBMCs. The receptors were sampled from a woman younger than 35 in good health. The CDR3 runs from the conserved cysteine through the conserved F or W. Each record gives: V gene, D gene, J gene, clone size, CDR3 DNA, CDR3 protein. The D gene is left open where the match is weak. Expanded clones are given a class, and other clones once, few, many or no size at all.

>TRBV12-3/TRBV12-4|NA|TRBJ2-4|NA
TGTGCCAGCAGTCTACAGGGTTCACTCCTTCAGTACTTC
CASSLQGSLLQYF
>TRBV5-1|NA|TRBJ2-7|few
TGCGCCAGCAGCTTGGAGGCCGGGCATCCGCTAAGTAACGAGCAGTACTTC
CASSLEAGHPLSNEQYF
>TRBV7-2|TRBD2|TRBJ2-3|many
TGTGCCAGCAGCCGACTAGCGGGAGACTTTGATACGCAGTATTTT
CASSRLAGDFDTQYF
>TRBV5-6|NA|TRBJ2-7|few
TGTGCCAGCAGCTTGGACCGCGTCCACGAGCAGTACTTC
CASSLDRVHEQYF
>TRBV7-2|NA|TRBJ2-2|NA
TGTGCCAGCAGCACCCGACAGGGGAGGGCCGGGGAGCTGTTTTTT
CASSTRQGRAGELFF
>TRBV7-9|NA|TRBJ2-7|few
TGTGCCAGCAACCCCGTCGGAAGGGGCAACTACGAGCAGTACTTC
CASNPVGRGNYEQYF
>TRBV6-6|NA|TRBJ1-4|NA
TGTGCCAGCAGTAACCAGGCTAATGAAAAACTGTTTTTT
CASSNQANEKLFF
>TRBV9|NA|TRBJ2-2|NA
TGTGCCAGCAGCGTAGGAAGTCCCGGGGAGCTGTTTTTT
CASSVGSPGELFF
>TRBV5-1|NA|TRBJ1-1|few
TGCGCCAGCAGCTTGGGATTAGGGCGGCCTGAAGCTTTCTTT
CASSLGLGRPEAFF
>TRBV5-6|TRBD2|TRBJ2-1|many
TGTGCCAGCAGCTTGGGCCTAGCGGGATCCAATGAGCAGTTCTTC
CASSLGLAGSNEQFF
>TRBV12-5|TRBD2|TRBJ2-2|few
TGTGCTAGTGGCCTTAGCGGGGGTATCCCAACCGGGGAGCTGTTTTTT
CASGLSGGIPTGELFF
>TRBV7-2|NA|TRBJ2-3|NA
TGTGCCAGCAGCTTATTTAGTCCGATCACCTCGCGTACGCAGTATTTT
CASSLFSPITSRTQYF
>TRBV5-1|NA|TRBJ1-1|few
TGCGCCAGCAGACCCGACAGCAACACTGAAGCTTTCTTT
CASRPDSNTEAFF
>TRBV4-3|NA|TRBJ2-5|NA
TGCGCCAGCAGCCAAGGGGGTCAGGGTTCGGGGGAGACCCAGTACTTC
CASSQGGQGSGETQYF
>TRBV7-9|NA|TRBJ2-1|NA
TGTGCCAGCAGCCCCGAGTATGGTGTGTTCTTC
CASSPEYGVFF
>TRBV27|NA|TRBJ2-7|few
TGTGCCAGCAGTTTGTCCTACATCTACGAGCAGTACTTC
CASSLSYIYEQYF
>TRBV5-6|NA|TRBJ2-4|NA
TGTGCCAGCAGCAATATGGGGCGCCGGGACATTCAGTACTTC
CASSNMGRRDIQYF
>TRBV7-8|NA|TRBJ2-7|few
TGTGCCAGCAGGCGGGACGGAACCTACGAGCAGTACTTC
CASRRDGTYEQYF
>TRBV19|NA|TRBJ1-2|once
TGTGCCAGTAGTATGATTGGGCAGGTCGGCTATGGCTACACCTTC
CASSMIGQVGYGYTF
>TRBV9|NA|TRBJ1-2|NA
TGTGCCAGCAGCGTAGTTTCGGCGACCTCTGATGGCTACACCTTC
CASSVVSATSDGYTF
>TRBV10-1|NA|TRBJ2-7|NA
TGCGCCAGCAGTCTCAAACCTACAGGGAGGAGCTCCTACGAGCAGTACTTC
CASSLKPTGRSSYEQYF
>TRBV7-7|NA|TRBJ1-4|NA
TGTGCCAGCAGTTTAACCGACGGGAGAAATGAAAAACTGTTTTTT
CASSLTDGRNEKLFF
>TRBV29-1|TRBD2|TRBJ2-1|NA
TGCAGCTGGGGGGGAGGGCCATGGAATGAGCAGTTCTTC
CSWGGGPWNEQFF
>TRBV29-1|NA|TRBJ1-1|few
TGCAGCGTGGACAATCAAAACACTGAAGCTTTCTTT
CSVDNQNTEAFF
>TRBV5-1|NA|TRBJ2-6|NA
TGCGCCAGCAGCTCCCCCCTAGGCCAGGGTCGCTCTGGGGCCAACGTCCTGACTTTC
CASSSPLGQGRSGANVLTF
>TRBV15|NA|TRBJ1-3|few
TGTGCCACCAGCAGATCCCCCTGGGCCTTAGAGGACACCATATATTTT
CATSRSPWALEDTIYF
>TRBV5-1|TRBD2|TRBJ2-3|few
TGCGCCAGCAGCTTTGGACGGACTAGCGGGTTAGATACGCAGTATTTT
CASSFGRTSGLDTQYF
>TRBV29-1|NA|TRBJ1-1|few
TGCAGCGTTGAAGGCCAGGGGACGAGGGCTTTCTTT
CSVEGQGTRAFF
>TRBV6-5|TRBD1|TRBJ1-5|NA
TGTGCCAGCAGTTGGGAACAGGGGGCCAGCAATCAGCCCCAGCATTTT
CASSWEQGASNQPQHF
>TRBV20-1|TRBD2|TRBJ2-1|few
TGCCGGACTAGCGGGGATTACAATGAGCAGTTCTTC
CRTSGDYNEQFF
>TRBV5-4|TRBD2|TRBJ2-3|NA
TGTGCCAGCCTGAAGCGGGAGGCGGGAGATACGCAGTATTTT
CASLKREAGDTQYF
>TRBV29-1|NA|TRBJ2-1|few
TGCAGCATCTGGGGAGAATACAATGAGCAGTTCTTC
CSIWGEYNEQFF
>TRBV20-1|TRBD2|TRBJ2-1|NA
TGCAGTGCTACTTCGGGGGGCTCCTACAATGAGCAGTTCTTC
CSATSGGSYNEQFF
>TRBV2|TRBD1|TRBJ1-2|few
TGTGCCAGCAGTGACGGGGGACAGGGTCGCCGAGGCTACACCTTC
CASSDGGQGRRGYTF
>TRBV27|NA|TRBJ2-7|NA
TGTGCCAGCAGTTTATCGGTCTCAGGATCCTCCGCCTACGAGCAGTACTTC
CASSLSVSGSSAYEQYF